The 20 T cell receptor beta chains presented below share a single source sample, sequenced in a study of response to subunit inactivated influenza vaccine. TCRdb re-derived calls from the RT-PCR reads in MiXCR, one entry per CDR3 protein. The table records 550,000 to 800,000 distinct CDR3 sequences, about 14% of them present only once. Sequences were derived from PBMCs from blood, sampled approximately 15 days before vaccination. The receptors shown here come from a man aged 45-60 years who received an inactivated influenza vaccine.

The chain carries TRBV6-2 or TRBV6-3 and TRBJ2-6, with 11 bases identical to TRBD2. Trimming cost V 2 bases and J 4 bases; bases outside gene matches: 13. From germline, CDR1 is MNHEY and CDR2 SVGEGT. This CDR3 region has 20 residues. CDR3 loop: CASSYTPGLAAGNGANVLTF. Here the CDR3 DNA reads TGTGCCAGCAGTTACACTCCGGGACTAGCGGCGGGGAACGGGGCCAACGTCCTGACTTTC.

This clonotype was detected only a few times. The chain combines TRBV18 with TRBJ2-4; weak D call: TRBD2 (6 bases). This CDR3 has 14 amino acids. The V end was cut by 6 bases, the J end by 4 bases, with 13 bases between. Per germline, CDR1 KGHSH and CDR2 LQKENI. For the CDR3, the DNA is TGTGCCAGCTCGGGCGGGACCCCTAAAAACATTCAGTACTTC. The encoded protein is CASSGGTPKNIQYF.

This clonotype was seen a few times. This sequence joins TRBV4-1 and TRBJ2-1, with a weak D call TRBD1 (6 bases). Trimming left V 1 base short and J 0 bases short, with 10 bases between. CDR3 length: 16 residues. CDR1 and CDR2 (germline): MGHRA, YSYEKL. The CDR3 sequence is CASSQGQGGSYNEQFF. CDR3 sequence (DNA): TGCGCCAGCAGCCAAGGACAAGGGGGCTCCTACAATGAGCAGTTCTTC.

The V gene is TRBV15, the J gene TRBJ2-1; D unclear. The CDR3 consists of 15 residues. Looked up from germline, CDR1 is LNHNV and CDR2 is YYDKDF (reference sequence). Trimming shortened V by 3 bases and J by 6 bases, and 15 bases separated the two germline ends. The CDR3 nucleotides are TGTGCCACCAGCAGCTTTGCGGTGTCGGCCAATGAGCAGTTCTTC. Its translation is CATSSFAVSANEQFF. Complete variable domain (other parts from reference TRBV15 and TRBJ2-1): DAMVIQNPRYQVTQFGKPVTLSCSQTLNHNVMYWYQQKSSQAPKLLFHYYDKDFNNEADTPDNFQSRRPNTSFCFLDIRSPGLGDTAMYLCATSSFAVSANEQFFGPGTRLTVL.

V and J are TRBV11-2 and TRBJ2-3; 7 bases line up with TRBD2. CDR3 length: 15 amino acids. Trimming removed 5 bases from V and 4 bases from J; junction bases left unmatched: 9. Germline values: CDR1 SGHAT, CDR2 FQNNGV. CDR3 sequence reads: CASSRGGARPDTQYF. The CDR3 region has the DNA TGTGCCAGCAGCCGGGGAGGGGCGCGCCCAGATACGCAGTATTTT.

This clonotype was seen ten or more times. The chain couples TRBV4-1 to TRBJ2-7; D may be TRBD2 (5 bases). V was trimmed by 2 bases and J by 4 bases, leaving 9 bases between them. Per the germline V gene, CDR1 is MGHRA and CDR2 is YSYEKL. This CDR3 comprises 13 residues. CDR3 DNA: TGCGCCAGCAGCCAATTTGAGGGATACGAGCAGTACTTC. Amino acid sequence: CASSQFEGYEQYF.

Ten or more counts support this clonotype. The chain recombines TRBV28 with TRBJ2-5, with TRBD1 matching 7 bases. The CDR3 contains 16 residues. Unmatched junction bases numbered 13, after V lost 7 bases and J lost 2 bases. Looked up from germline, CDR1 is MDHEN and CDR2 is SYDVKM. The CDR3: CASNGGTGASQETQYF. The CDR3 nucleotides are TGTGCCAGCAATGGGGGAACAGGGGCTTCTCAAGAGACCCAGTACTTC.

The sample holds a few counts of this clonotype. The gene calls are TRBV10-2 and TRBJ2-3; 9 bases are a match to TRBD2. Per the germline V gene, CDR1 is WSHSY and CDR2 is SAAADI. V lost 4 bases, J lost 5 bases, and 4 bases stayed unmatched. There are 14 residues in the CDR3. The CDR3: CASSVIAGVDTQYF. The CDR3 DNA is TGCGCCAGCAGTGTAATAGCGGGAGTAGATACGCAGTATTTT.

This clonotype has more than one count but fewer than ten. V usage is TRBV6-5 and J usage is TRBJ2-7; either TRBD1 or TRBD2 may supply D (6 bases each). The CDR3 totals 15 residues. The ends were cut back, 2 bases at V and 4 bases at J, with 15 bases in the middle. Germline V gene lookup returns CDR1 MNHEY and CDR2 SVGAGI. CDR3 in amino acids: CASSYGGGGIYEQYF. The DNA for the CDR3 is TGTGCCAGCAGTTACGGCGGAGGGGGAATTTACGAGCAGTACTTC.

This chain uses TRBV2 with TRBJ2-3; D is undetermined. The germline V and J ends were trimmed by 2 bases and 1 base, with 7 bases remaining between them. Germline values: CDR1 SNHLY, CDR2 FYNNEI. CDR3 length: 14 amino acids. This CDR3 reads CASSELGGTDTQYF. CDR3 in DNA: TGTGCCAGCAGTGAATTAGGAGGCACAGATACGCAGTATTTT.

This clonotype was detected only a few times. The chain has TRBV7-2 and TRBJ1-1, with D unclear. The CDR3 loop spans 15 amino acids. Looked up from germline, CDR1 is SGHTA and CDR2 is FQGNSA. Trimming stripped 1 base from V and 4 bases from J, with 13 bases between. For the CDR3, the DNA is TGTGCCAGCAGCTTAGTTTCCGGACGTGCCACTGAAGCTTTCTTT. Translation gives CASSLVSGRATEAFF.

This clonotype has more than one count but fewer than ten. This chain links TRBV7-9 with TRBJ2-1; D tentatively reads TRBD1 or TRBD2 (7 bases each). The CDR3 sequence is 16 residues long. Germline CDR1 is SEHNR and CDR2 is FQNEAQ (reference sequence). Trimming stripped 5 bases from V and 11 bases from J, with 25 bases between. The CDR3 DNA reads TGTGCCAGCAGCCCATTAGGGGGGGACAGAAATTTACAGCAGTTCTTC. The encoded protein is CASSPLGGDRNLQQFF.

The genes are TRBV4-3 and TRBJ2-7, with 8 nucleotides matching TRBD2. There are 15 residues in the CDR3. Germline CDR1 is LGHNA and CDR2 is YSLEER. V gave up 3 bases and J gave up 2 bases; unmatched junction bases: 6. The CDR3 reads CASSQGPGLAYEQYF. DNA for the CDR3: TGCGCCAGCAGCCAGGGACCGGGACTAGCCTACGAGCAGTACTTC.

This clonotype was detected a few times. CDR3 residues: CASSQLRTYEQYF. The CDR3 coding sequence is TGTGCCAGCAGCCAACTTCGGACGTACGAGCAGTACTTC. V is TRBV7-8 and J is TRBJ2-7; D uncertain. The CDR3 contains 13 residues. Trimming stripped 5 bases from V and 4 bases from J, with 12 bases between. Germline V gene data show CDR1 as SGHVS and CDR2 as FQNEAQ. The variable domain in full, with the rest retrieved from reference TRBV7-8 and TRBJ2-7, is GAGVSQSPRYKVAKRGQDVALRCDPISGHVSLFWYQQALGQGPEFLTYFQNEAQLDKSGLPSDRFFAERPEGSVSTLKIQRTQQEDSAVYLCASSQLRTYEQYFGPGTRLTVT.

This clonotype has just a few counts. The chain employs TRBV6-5 and TRBJ1-2; the D gene is possibly TRBD1 (5 bases). V dropped 0 bases and J dropped 7 bases, with 15 bases sitting between them. The V gene's germline CDR1 is MNHEY and CDR2 SVGAGI. This CDR3 has 15 amino acids. CDR3 loop: CASSYSPGMEPGYTF. For the CDR3, the DNA is TGTGCCAGCAGTTACTCCCCAGGGATGGAGCCTGGCTACACCTTC.

This clonotype was observed a few times. The genes are TRBV20-1 and TRBJ2-5; no firm D call. CDR1 DFQATT and CDR2 SNEGSKA come from the germline V gene (reference sequence). Trimming left V 1 base short and J 5 bases short, with 8 bases between. CDR3 size: 12 residues. The CDR3 bases are TGCAGTGCTAGAGCCCCTTCTGAGACCCAGTACTTC. Translation gives CSARAPSETQYF.

J is TRBJ2-3 and V is TRBV5-1; 8 bases match TRBD1. This CDR3 has 16 amino acids. V shed 4 bases and J 3 bases; nucleotides not matched to a gene: 10. Germline V gene sequence: CDR1 SGHRS, CDR2 YFSETQ. CDR3 nucleotides: TGCGCCAGCAGCAAAAGCACAGGGGGTCTGACAGATACGCAGTATTTT. It is translated as CASSKSTGGLTDTQYF.

This clonotype was seen a few times. The chain employs TRBV20-1 and TRBJ2-7, with 7 positions matching TRBD2. CDR3 length equals 15 residues. CDR1 DFQATT and CDR2 SNEGSKA come from the germline V gene (reference sequence). The V segment lost 0 bases and the J segment 4 bases; nucleotides outside the gene matches: 9. CDR3 sequence: CSARDWASGRYEQYF. In DNA form, the CDR3 reads TGCAGTGCTAGAGATTGGGCTAGCGGCCGGTACGAGCAGTACTTC.

In its sample, this clonotype was seen a few times. The chain is built from TRBV6-2 or TRBV6-3 and TRBJ1-4; perhaps TRBD1 as D (5 bases). Trimming stripped 1 base from V and 7 bases from J, with 13 bases between. Germline V lookup: CDR1 MNHEY, CDR2 SVGEGT. CDR3 length equals 15 residues. CDR3 residues: CASSYWGEFGEKLFF. The CDR3 coding sequence is TGTGCCAGCAGTTACTGGGGGGAGTTCGGTGAAAAACTGTTTTTT.

This clonotype was found a few times. The genes are TRBV12-3 or TRBV12-4 and TRBJ2-5; no reliable D call. CDR3 length: 11 amino acids. Trimming stripped 6 bases from V and 7 bases from J, with 9 bases between. CDR3 sequence: CASSGVVTQYF. The CDR3 DNA follows: TGTGCCAGCAGCGGCGTAGTGACCCAGTACTTC.